The 30 T cell receptor beta chains below come from one sample, sequenced in a study of T cell repertoires and HLA-DP antigens. No antigen is known for these receptors. Only in-frame clones appear in the TCRdb table, and some are missing; sequencing was by immunoSEQ multiplex PCR. The sample shows more than 90,000 clones, 80% to 95% of them seen only once. The sample consisted of CD4+ T cells from PBMCs. The origin of the receptors is a woman aged 18-35 years in good health and CMV-seronegative.

V usage is TRBV10-1 and J usage is TRBJ1-4; D is possibly TRBD1 (5 bases). This CDR3 comprises 15 residues. CDR1 is WNHNN, CDR2 SYGVQD, per germline (reference sequence). The V end lost 0 bases, the J end lost 5 bases, and 10 bases lay between the germline ends. CDR3 in amino acids: CASSESRGVNEKLFF. In DNA, the CDR3 is TGCGCCAGCAGTGAGTCGAGAGGGGTCAATGAAAAACTGTTTTTT.

The gene calls are TRBV7-3 and TRBJ2-5; no reliable D call. Trimming cost V 3 bases and J 4 bases, with 9 bases left between them. Germline V gene sequence: CDR1 SGHTA, CDR2 FQGTGA. CDR3 length: 13 amino acids. The CDR3 loop reads CASSLNRLETQYF. CDR3 in DNA: TGTGCCAGCAGCTTGAACAGACTAGAGACCCAGTACTTC. Full variable domain (missing parts from reference TRBV7-3 and TRBJ2-5): GAGVSQTPSNKVTEKGKYVELRCDPISGHTALYWYRQSLGQGPEFLIYFQGTGAADDSGLPNDRFFAVRPEGSVSTLKIQRTERGDSAVYLCASSLNRLETQYFGPGTRLLVL.

This chain uses TRBV7-3 with TRBJ2-7; D not resolved. V was trimmed by 0 bases and J by 0 bases, leaving 3 bases between them. CDR1 is SGHTA and CDR2 is FQGTGA in the germline V gene. This CDR3 region has 13 residues. The DNA of the CDR3 is TGTGCCAGCAGCTTAACCCCCTCCTACGAGCAGTACGTC. It translates to CASSLTPSYEQYV.

V gene TRBV5-6 combines with J gene TRBJ2-1; 13 positions agree with TRBD2. V shed 4 bases and J 4 bases; nucleotides not matched to a gene: 5. There are 16 residues in the CDR3. The germline CDR1 and CDR2 sequences are SGHDT and YYEEEE. For the CDR3, the DNA is TGTGCCAGCAGCCGACTAGCGGGGGGCGGGTACAATGAGCAGTTCTTC. This codes for CASSRLAGGGYNEQFF.

This chain uses TRBV5-1 with TRBJ1-3; TRBD1 matches 11 bases. The V segment lost 4 bases and the J segment 4 bases; nucleotides outside the gene matches: 7. CDR1 is SGHRS and CDR2 is YFSETQ in the germline V gene. The CDR3 spans 16 residues. Here the CDR3 reads CASSSGTGGIGNTIYF. The CDR3 DNA follows: TGCGCCAGCAGCAGCGGGACAGGGGGAATAGGAAACACCATATATTTT.

The gene calls are TRBV10-3 and TRBJ2-7; 8 bases map to TRBD1. CDR1 and CDR2 from the germline V gene are ENHRY and SYGVKD. The CDR3 runs 14 residues. V lost 4 bases and J lost 2; bases outside the gene matches: 4. CDR3 residues: CAISVPRGPYEQYV. CDR3 nucleotides: TGTGCCATCAGTGTCCCCAGGGGGCCCTACGAGCAGTACGTC.

The V call is TRBV27, the J call TRBJ2-7; 7 nucleotides line up with TRBD2. The CDR3 spans 17 residues. V lost 4 bases and J lost 0; bases outside the gene matches: 12. Germline V lookup: CDR1 MNHEY, CDR2 SMNVEV (reference sequence). Written as DNA, the CDR3 is TGTGCCAGCAGTTCCTTAAGTAGCGGGTACCTCTCCTACGAGCAGTACTTC. It yields the protein CASSSLSSGYLSYEQYF.

The chain uses TRBV29-1 and TRBJ1-1; D not certain. Germline loops: CDR1 SQVTM, CDR2 ANQGSEA. The V end lost 6 bases, the J end lost 0 bases, and 11 bases lay between the germline ends. The CDR3 extends over 13 amino acids. This CDR3 is CSVAGVMNTEAFF. In nucleotides, the CDR3 is TGCAGCGTGGCAGGCGTGATGAACACTGAAGCTTTCTTT.

This clone was detected a few times. The chain couples TRBV7-9 to TRBJ2-7; no clear D. This CDR3 is built from 12 residues. The germline CDR1 and CDR2 sequences are SEHNR and FQNEAQ (reference sequence). V was shortened by 5 bases and J by 3 bases, with 8 bases between the two germline ends. CDR3: CASSRTDYEQYF. The CDR3 region has the DNA TGTGCCAGCAGCCGCACGGACTACGAGCAGTACTTC.

This chain joins TRBV12-5 and TRBJ1-1; maybe TRBD1 (5 bases). Germline CDR1 LGHNT, CDR2 FRNRAP. This CDR3 is built from 13 residues. V dropped 10 bases and J dropped 6 bases, with 18 bases sitting between them. Here the CDR3 DNA reads TGTGCTACCATGACGGATCCGGGGGCTGAAGCTTTCTTT. It is translated as CATMTDPGAEAFF.

The chain recombines TRBV6-5 with TRBJ1-1; D is perhaps TRBD1 (6 bases). CDR3 length equals 12 residues. The germline CDR1 and CDR2 sequences are MNHEY and SVGAGI. The V end lost 5 bases, the J end lost 7 bases, and 11 bases lay between the germline ends. This chain's CDR3 is CASSRGAGEAFF. DNA for the CDR3: TGTGCCAGCAGTCGGGGGGCCGGTGAAGCTTTCTTT.

The chain carries TRBV6-1 and TRBJ2-1; D might be TRBD1 or TRBD2, each matching 5 bases. Trimming removed 7 bases from V and 4 bases from J, with 14 bases in between. The CDR3 has 14 residues. CDR1 is MNHNS and CDR2 is SASEGT in the germline V gene. CDR3 DNA sequence: TGTGCCAGCAAAACTCCGGGACGGTACAATGAGCAGTTCTTC. Protein sequence: CASKTPGRYNEQFF.

The chain carries TRBV5-1 and TRBJ1-4; possible D gene TRBD1, 6 bases. From germline, CDR1 is SGHRS and CDR2 YFSETQ. The CDR3 loop spans 13 amino acids. Trimming took 7 bases from V and 4 from J, leaving 11 bases between them. The CDR3 sequence: CASARGINEKLFF. CDR3 in DNA: TGCGCCAGCGCAAGGGGGATTAATGAAAAACTGTTTTTT.

The table lists this clone with a count of one. The J gene is TRBJ2-2, the V gene TRBV4-1; no firm D call. This CDR3 has 14 residues. Trimming cost V 0 bases and J 7 bases, with 9 bases left between them. In germline, CDR1 is MGHRA, CDR2 YSYEKL. CDR3 amino acids: CASSQEWADGELFF. As DNA, the CDR3 is TGCGCCAGCAGCCAAGAATGGGCGGACGGGGAGCTGTTTTTT.

The chain is built from TRBV28 and TRBJ1-6, with TRBD1 identical over 7 bases. In germline, CDR1 is MDHEN, CDR2 SYDVKM. V was pared by 2 bases and J by 10 bases, with 5 bases of the junction left unmatched. The CDR3 loop spans 14 amino acids. The CDR3 bases are TGTGCCAGCAGTTTACAAGGCAGGGGGTCACCCCTCCACTTT. The encoded protein is CASSLQGRGSPLHF.

The chain couples TRBV2 to TRBJ1-2, with a tentative D call TRBD1 (6 bases). The CDR3 is 14 residues long. Germline V lookup: CDR1 SNHLY, CDR2 FYNNEI. The V and J ends lost 6 bases and 2 bases respectively, with 13 bases between them. In nucleotides, the CDR3 is TGTGCCAGCAGCGGGCCGGGGGCAAACTATGGCTACACCTTC. This sequence encodes CASSGPGANYGYTF.

This sequence joins TRBV6-1 and TRBJ2-3, with D possibly matching TRBD2 (5 bases). The germline V gene encodes CDR1 MNHNS and CDR2 SASEGT. V was cut by 8 bases and J by 4 bases, with 16 bases left in between. The CDR3 contains 14 residues. Here the CDR3 reads CASLRAGGADTQYF. As DNA, the CDR3 is TGTGCCAGCTTAAGGGCCGGAGGTGCAGATACGCAGTATTTT.

This chain uses TRBV15 with TRBJ2-1; TRBD1 is a possible D gene (6 bases). The CDR3 loop spans 16 amino acids. The germline V gene encodes CDR1 LNHNV and CDR2 YYDKDF (reference sequence). V was shortened by 1 base and J by 0 bases, with 10 bases between the two germline ends. Here the CDR3 DNA reads TGTGCCACCAGCAGAGGGCTGGGGGCCTCCTACAATGAGCAGTTCTTC. Protein: CATSRGLGASYNEQFF.

This sequence joins TRBV5-6 and TRBJ1-6; D call uncertain. The ends were cut back, 1 base at V and 1 base at J, with 9 bases in the middle. This CDR3 has 16 amino acids. Germline assignment: CDR1 SGHDT and CDR2 YYEEEE. Here the CDR3 DNA reads TGTGCCAGCAGCTTGTTCTCCCAGTCCTATAATTCACCCCTCCACTTT. This codes for CASSLFSQSYNSPLHF.

The chain carries TRBV11-2 and TRBJ1-4; D gene unclear. Trimming shortened V by 2 bases and J by 0 bases, and 10 bases separated the two germline ends. This CDR3 contains 16 residues. CDR1 and CDR2 (germline): SGHAT, FQNNGV. The CDR3 is CASSLLPIATNEKLFF. For the CDR3, the DNA is TGTGCCAGCAGCTTATTACCGATTGCAACTAATGAAAAACTGTTTTTT.

V gene TRBV18 combines with J gene TRBJ2-3; 10 nucleotides line up with TRBD1. Germline CDR1 KGHSH, CDR2 LQKENI. This CDR3 has 15 residues. V trimming: 3 bases; J trimming: 6 bases; junction bases outside the gene matches: 6. CDR3 nucleotide sequence: TGTGCCAGCTCACCCCTGACAGGGGGCCAGGATACGCAGTATTTT. Protein product: CASSPLTGGQDTQYF.

The gene calls are TRBV9 and TRBJ2-2; 13 nucleotides line up with TRBD2. The V gene's germline CDR1 is SGDLS and CDR2 YYNGEE. CDR3 length: 17 residues. V shed 4 bases, J shed 6 bases, and the junction held 9 bases outside the gene matches. CDR3 nucleotides: TGTGCCAGCAGCCCACAGACTAGCGGGGGGCACCCCGGGGAGCTGTTTTTT. Amino acid sequence: CASSPQTSGGHPGELFF.

The chain combines TRBV11-3 with TRBJ2-2; D is tentatively TRBD1 or TRBD2 (5 bases each). Trimming took off 6 bases at V and 8 bases at J, with 13 bases between the two ends. Germline CDR1 reads SGHNT; CDR2 reads YENEEA. CDR3 size: 13 residues. CDR3 region: CASSPGTSGELFF. The CDR3 DNA follows: TGTGCCAGCAGTCCGGGGACCTCGGGGGAGCTGTTTTTT.

The J gene is TRBJ2-2, the V gene TRBV5-6; D not resolved. V dropped 5 bases and J dropped 4 bases, with 15 bases sitting between them. This CDR3 region has 15 residues. Per the germline V gene, CDR1 is SGHDT and CDR2 is YYEEEE. The CDR3, as DNA: TGTGCCAGCAGAAGGGCTCAGCGTAGCACCGGGGAGCTGTTTTTT. This gives the protein CASRRAQRSTGELFF. Using reference TRBV5-6 and TRBJ2-2 for the parts outside the CDR3, the full variable domain is DAGVTQSPTHLIKTRGQQVTLRCSPKSGHDTVSWYQQALGQGPQFIFQYYEEEERQRGNFPDRFSGHQFPNYSSELNVNALLLGDSALYLCASRRAQRSTGELFFGEGSRLTVL.

V is TRBV5-5 and J is TRBJ2-7; D could derive from TRBD1 or TRBD2 (5 bases each). Between the trimmed V and J ends, which lost 4 bases and 4 bases, there was a span of 18 bases. CDR1 and CDR2 (germline): SGHKS, YYEKEE (reference sequence). The CDR3 extends over 15 amino acids. The CDR3 nucleotides read TGTGCCAGCAGCACCCCGGCGGGCAGGGAATACGAGCAGTACTTC. This encodes CASSTPAGREYEQYF.

This chain uses TRBV2 with TRBJ1-5; TRBD1 matches at 7 bases. Germline CDR1 SNHLY, CDR2 FYNNEI. J was trimmed by 6 bases and V by 3 bases; bases with no gene match: 8. The CDR3 has 15 amino acids. CDR3 sequence reads: CASSESGQAGQPQHF. The CDR3 DNA is TGTGCCAGCAGTGAGTCTGGACAGGCGGGTCAGCCCCAGCATTTT.

This rearrangement joins TRBV4-1 to TRBJ2-7, with 8 bases matching TRBD2. CDR1 and CDR2 from the germline V gene are MGHRA and YSYEKL. Trimming took 4 bases from V and 6 from J; bases not matched to a gene: 14. The CDR3 loop spans 16 amino acids. CDR3 coding DNA: TGCGCCAGCAGCCGAGCAAGTCCGGGACTAGGTGTCGAGCAGTACTTC. This sequence encodes CASSRASPGLGVEQYF.

This clone has more than one count but fewer than ten. The chain carries TRBV30 and TRBJ2-4; D is uncertain. CDR1 and CDR2 (germline): GTSNPN, SVGIG (reference sequence). With 0 bases removed from V and 2 bases from J, the gap between germline ends came to 8 bases. The CDR3 is 14 residues long. CDR3 sequence: CAWSVSRSKNIQYF. CDR3 in DNA: TGTGCCTGGAGTGTGAGTCGATCCAAAAACATTCAGTACTTC. Using reference TRBV30 and TRBJ2-4 for the parts outside the CDR3, the full variable domain is SQTIHQWPATLVQPVGSPLSLECTVEGTSNPNLYWYRQAAGRGLQLLFYSVGIGQISSEVPQNLSASRPQDRQFILSSKKLLLSDSGFYLCAWSVSRSKNIQYFGAGTRLSVL.

The chain has TRBV11-2 and TRBJ2-4; 9 bases are shared with TRBD1. Unmatched junction bases numbered 8, after V lost 2 bases and J lost 0 bases. From germline, CDR1 is SGHAT and CDR2 FQNNGV. The CDR3 loop spans 18 amino acids. In DNA form, the CDR3 reads TGTGCCAGCAGCTTATGGGGACAGGGTCGTAGAGCCAAAAACATTCAGTACTTC. Translation: CASSLWGQGRRAKNIQYF.

The V and J genes are TRBV7-3 and TRBJ1-1, with a weak D call TRBD1 (6 bases). Trimming cost V 5 bases and J 4 bases, with 14 bases left between them. This CDR3 has 14 residues. Germline loops: CDR1 SGHTA, CDR2 FQGTGA. The DNA of the CDR3 is TGTGCCAGCAGCCCCAAGGGAGGGGGCACTGAAGCTTTCTTT. It translates to CASSPKGGGTEAFF.